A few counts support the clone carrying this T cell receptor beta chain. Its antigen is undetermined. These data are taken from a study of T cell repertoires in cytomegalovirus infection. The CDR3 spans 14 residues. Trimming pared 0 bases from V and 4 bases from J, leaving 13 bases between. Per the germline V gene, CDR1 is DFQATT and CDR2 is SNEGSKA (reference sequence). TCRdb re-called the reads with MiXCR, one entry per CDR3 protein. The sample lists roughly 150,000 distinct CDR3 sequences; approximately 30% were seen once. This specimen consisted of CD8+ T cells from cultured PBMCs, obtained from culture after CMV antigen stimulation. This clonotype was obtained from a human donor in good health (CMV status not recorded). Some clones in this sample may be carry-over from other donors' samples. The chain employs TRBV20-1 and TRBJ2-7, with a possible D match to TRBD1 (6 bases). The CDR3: CSARDGDTLYEQYF. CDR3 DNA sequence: TGCAGTGCTAGAGATGGGGACACCTTATACGAGCAGTACTTC.